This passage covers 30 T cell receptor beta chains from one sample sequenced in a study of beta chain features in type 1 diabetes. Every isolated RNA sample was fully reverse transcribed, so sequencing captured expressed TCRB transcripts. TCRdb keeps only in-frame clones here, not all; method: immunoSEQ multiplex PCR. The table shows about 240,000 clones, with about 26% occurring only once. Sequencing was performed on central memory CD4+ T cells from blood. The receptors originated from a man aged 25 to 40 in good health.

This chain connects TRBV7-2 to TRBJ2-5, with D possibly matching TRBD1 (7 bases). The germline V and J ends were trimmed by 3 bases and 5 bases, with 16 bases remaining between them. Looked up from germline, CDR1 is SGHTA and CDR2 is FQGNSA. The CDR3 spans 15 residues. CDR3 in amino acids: CASSFQGGGLETQYF. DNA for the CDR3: TGTGCCAGCAGCTTCCAGGGGGGAGGCTTGGAGACCCAGTACTTC.

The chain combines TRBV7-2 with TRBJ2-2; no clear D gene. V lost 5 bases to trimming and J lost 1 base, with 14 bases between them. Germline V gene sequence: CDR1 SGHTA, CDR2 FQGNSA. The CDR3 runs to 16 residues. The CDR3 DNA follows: TGTGCCAGCAGCCCCCCGGTTAGCAGGAACACCGGGGAGCTGTTTTTT. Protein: CASSPPVSRNTGELFF. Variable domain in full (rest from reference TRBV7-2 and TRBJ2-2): GAGVSQSPSNKVTEKGKDVELRCDPISGHTALYWYRQSLGQGLEFLIYFQGNSAPDKSGLPSDRFSAERTGGSVSTLTIQRTQQEDSAVYLCASSPPVSRNTGELFFGEGSRLTVL.

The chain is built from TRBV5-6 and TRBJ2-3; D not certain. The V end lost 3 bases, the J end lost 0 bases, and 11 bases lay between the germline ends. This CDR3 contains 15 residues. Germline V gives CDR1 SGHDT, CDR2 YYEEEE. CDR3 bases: TGTGCCAGCAGCTGGAAAGCGCGAAGCACAGATACGCAGTATTTT. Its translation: CASSWKARSTDTQYF.

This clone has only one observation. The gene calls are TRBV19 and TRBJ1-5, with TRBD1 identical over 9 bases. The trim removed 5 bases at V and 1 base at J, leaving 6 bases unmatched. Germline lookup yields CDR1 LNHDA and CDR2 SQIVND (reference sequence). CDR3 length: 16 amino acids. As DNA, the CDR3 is TGTGCCAGTAGTCCCCGACAGGGGGGGAGCAATCAGCCCCAGCATTTT. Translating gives CASSPRQGGSNQPQHF.

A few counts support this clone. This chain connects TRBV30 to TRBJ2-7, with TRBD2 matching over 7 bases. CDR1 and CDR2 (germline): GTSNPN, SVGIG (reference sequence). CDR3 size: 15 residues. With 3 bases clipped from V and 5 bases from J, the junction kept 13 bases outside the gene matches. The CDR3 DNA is TGTGCCTGGAGCGCCCGGGCAACGGGGAGGGACGAGCAGTACTTC. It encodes CAWSARATGRDEQYF.

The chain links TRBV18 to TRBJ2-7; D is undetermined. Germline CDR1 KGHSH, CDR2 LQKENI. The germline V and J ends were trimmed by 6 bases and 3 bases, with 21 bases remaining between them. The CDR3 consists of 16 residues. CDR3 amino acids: CASSRGYYPTDYEQYF. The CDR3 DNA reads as TGTGCCAGCTCTCGAGGTTACTACCCTACTGACTACGAGCAGTACTTC.

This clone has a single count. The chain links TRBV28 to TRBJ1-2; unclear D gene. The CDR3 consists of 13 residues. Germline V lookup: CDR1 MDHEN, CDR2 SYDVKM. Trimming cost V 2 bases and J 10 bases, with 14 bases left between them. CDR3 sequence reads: CASSLSSRVYYTF. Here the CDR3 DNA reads TGTGCCAGCAGTTTAAGCTCGAGGGTGTACTACACCTTC.

CDR3 sequence reads: CASSAQGLPMNTEAFF. The CDR3 coding sequence is TGTGCCAGCAGTGCACAGGGGCTTCCTATGAACACTGAAGCTTTCTTT. The chain recombines TRBV2 with TRBJ1-1; 7 nucleotides line up with TRBD1. V lost 4 bases and J lost 0; bases outside the gene matches: 8. The CDR3 is 16 amino acids. The V gene's germline CDR1 is SNHLY and CDR2 FYNNEI.

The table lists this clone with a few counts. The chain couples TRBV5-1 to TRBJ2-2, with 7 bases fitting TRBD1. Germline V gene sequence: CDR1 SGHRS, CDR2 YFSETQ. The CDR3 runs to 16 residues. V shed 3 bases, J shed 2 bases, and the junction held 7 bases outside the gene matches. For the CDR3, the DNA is TGCGCCAGCAGCTCAACTCGGGACAGAAACACCGGGGAGCTGTTTTTT. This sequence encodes CASSSTRDRNTGELFF.

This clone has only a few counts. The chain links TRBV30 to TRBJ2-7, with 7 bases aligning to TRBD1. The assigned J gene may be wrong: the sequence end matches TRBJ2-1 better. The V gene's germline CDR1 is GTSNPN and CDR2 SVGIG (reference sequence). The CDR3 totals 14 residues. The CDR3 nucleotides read TGTGCCTGGAACCGGGACAGCTCCTACAATGAGCAGTTCTTC. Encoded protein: CAWNRDSSYNEQFF.

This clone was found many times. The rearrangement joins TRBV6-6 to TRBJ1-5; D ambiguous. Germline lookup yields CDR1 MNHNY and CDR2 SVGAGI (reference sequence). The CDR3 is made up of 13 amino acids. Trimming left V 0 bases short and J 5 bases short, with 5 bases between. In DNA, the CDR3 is TGTGCCAGCAGTTACTCGCTGGATCAGCCCCAGCATTTT. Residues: CASSYSLDQPQHF.

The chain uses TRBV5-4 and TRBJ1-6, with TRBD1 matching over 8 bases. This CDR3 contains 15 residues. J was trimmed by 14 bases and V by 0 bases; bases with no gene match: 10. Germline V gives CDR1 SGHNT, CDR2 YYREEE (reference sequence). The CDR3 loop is CASSLAGDRGRTLHF. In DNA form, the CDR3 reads TGTGCCAGCAGCTTGGCCGGAGACAGGGGACGAACCCTCCACTTT.

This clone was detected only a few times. Written as DNA, the CDR3 is TGCAGCGTTGAGGCGAGTCTCCGGGGAGCTTTCTTT. It specifies CSVEASLRGAFF. The chain joins TRBV29-1 to TRBJ1-1; D uncertain. CDR1 is SQVTM and CDR2 is ANQGSEA in the germline V gene. The CDR3 runs to 12 residues. Trimming removed 3 bases at V and 10 bases at J, with 15 bases between.

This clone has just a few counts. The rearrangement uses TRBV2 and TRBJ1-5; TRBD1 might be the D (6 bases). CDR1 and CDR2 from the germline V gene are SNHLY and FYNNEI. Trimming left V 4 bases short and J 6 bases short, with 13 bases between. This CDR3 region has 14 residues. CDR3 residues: CASSASGAFQPQHF. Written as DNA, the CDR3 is TGTGCCAGCAGTGCTTCAGGGGCTTTTCAGCCCCAGCATTTT. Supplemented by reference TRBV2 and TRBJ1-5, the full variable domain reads EPEVTQTPSHQVTQMGQEVILRCVPISNHLYFYWYRQILGQKVEFLVSFYNNEISEKSEIFDDQFSVERPDGSNFTLKIRSTKLEDSAMYFCASSASGAFQPQHFGDGTRLSIL.

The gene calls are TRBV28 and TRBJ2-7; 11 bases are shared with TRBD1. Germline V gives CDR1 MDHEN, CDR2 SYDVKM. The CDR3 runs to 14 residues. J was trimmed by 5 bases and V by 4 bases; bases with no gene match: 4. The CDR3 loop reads CASSSPDRGHEQYF. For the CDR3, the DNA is TGTGCCAGCAGTTCCCCGGACAGGGGGCACGAGCAGTACTTC. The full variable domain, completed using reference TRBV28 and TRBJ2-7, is DVKVTQSSRYLVKRTGEKVFLECVQDMDHENMFWYRQDPGLGLRLIYFSYDVKMKEKGDIPEGYSVSREKKERFSLILESASTNQTSMYLCASSSPDRGHEQYFGPGTRLTVT.

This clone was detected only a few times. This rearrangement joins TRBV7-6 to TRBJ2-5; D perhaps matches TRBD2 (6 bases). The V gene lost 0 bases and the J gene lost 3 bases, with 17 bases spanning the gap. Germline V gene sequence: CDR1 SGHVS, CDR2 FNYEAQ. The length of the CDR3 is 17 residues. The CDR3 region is CASSLALSGTPEETQYF. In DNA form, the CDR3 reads TGTGCCAGCAGCTTAGCATTGTCGGGGACTCCAGAAGAGACCCAGTACTTC.

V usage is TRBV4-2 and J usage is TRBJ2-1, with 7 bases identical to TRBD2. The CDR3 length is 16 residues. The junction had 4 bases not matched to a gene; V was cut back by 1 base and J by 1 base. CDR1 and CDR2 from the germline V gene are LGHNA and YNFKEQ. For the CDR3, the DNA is TGTGCCAGCAGCCAAGGGCCGCGGGGGTCCTACAATGAGCAGTTCTTC. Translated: CASSQGPRGSYNEQFF.

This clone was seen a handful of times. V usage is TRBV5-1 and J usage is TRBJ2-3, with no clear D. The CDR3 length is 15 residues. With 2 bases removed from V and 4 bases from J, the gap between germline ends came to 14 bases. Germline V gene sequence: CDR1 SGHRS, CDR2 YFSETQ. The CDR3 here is CASSLGLKESDTQYF. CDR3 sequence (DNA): TGCGCCAGCAGCTTAGGGCTAAAAGAGTCAGATACGCAGTATTTT. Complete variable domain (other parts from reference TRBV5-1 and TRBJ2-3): KAGVTQTPRYLIKTRGQQVTLSCSPISGHRSVSWYQQTPGQGLQFLFEYFSETQRNKGNFPGRFSGRQFSNSRSEMNVSTLELGDSALYLCASSLGLKESDTQYFGPGTRLTVL.

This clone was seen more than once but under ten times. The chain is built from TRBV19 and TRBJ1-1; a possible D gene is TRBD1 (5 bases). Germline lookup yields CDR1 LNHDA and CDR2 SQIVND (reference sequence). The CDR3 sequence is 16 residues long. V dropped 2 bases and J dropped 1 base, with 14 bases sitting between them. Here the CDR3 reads CASSILPPGGNTEAFF. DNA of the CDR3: TGTGCCAGTAGTATACTTCCCCCCGGGGGGAACACTGAAGCTTTCTTT.

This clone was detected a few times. CDR3 protein: CASSPYTSTAQYF. The CDR3 nucleotides read TGTGCCAGCAGCCCCTATACTAGCACGGCCCAGTACTTC. The chain links TRBV7-2 to TRBJ2-5, with D possibly TRBD2 on 6 matching bases. The CDR3 is 13 residues long. The germline gives CDR1 SGHTA, CDR2 FQGNSA. V was pared by 5 bases and J by 9 bases, with 16 bases between.

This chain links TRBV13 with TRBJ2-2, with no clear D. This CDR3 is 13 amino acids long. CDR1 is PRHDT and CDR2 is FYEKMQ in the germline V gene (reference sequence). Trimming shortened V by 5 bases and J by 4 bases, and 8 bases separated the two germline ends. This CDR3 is CASSAQVTGELFF. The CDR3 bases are TGTGCCAGCAGCGCCCAAGTCACCGGGGAGCTGTTTTTT.

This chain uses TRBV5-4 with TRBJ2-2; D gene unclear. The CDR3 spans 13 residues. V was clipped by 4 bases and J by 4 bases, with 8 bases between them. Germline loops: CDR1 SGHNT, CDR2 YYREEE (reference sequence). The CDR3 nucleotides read TGTGCCAGCAGCCCTAGATCCACCGGGGAGCTGTTTTTT. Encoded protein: CASSPRSTGELFF.

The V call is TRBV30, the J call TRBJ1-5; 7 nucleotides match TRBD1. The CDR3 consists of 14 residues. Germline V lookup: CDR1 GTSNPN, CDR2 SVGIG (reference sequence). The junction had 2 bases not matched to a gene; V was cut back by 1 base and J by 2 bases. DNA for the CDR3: TGTGCCTGGAGTGGACAGGGCGGCAATCAGCCCCAGCATTTT. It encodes CAWSGQGGNQPQHF.

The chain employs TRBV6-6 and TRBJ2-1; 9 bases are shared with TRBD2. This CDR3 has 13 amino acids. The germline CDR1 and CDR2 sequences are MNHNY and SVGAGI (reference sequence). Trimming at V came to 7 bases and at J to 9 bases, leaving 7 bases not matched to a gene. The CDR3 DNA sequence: TGTGCCAGCACAGTAGCGGGAGAGAGTGAGCAGTTCTTC. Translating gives CASTVAGESEQFF.

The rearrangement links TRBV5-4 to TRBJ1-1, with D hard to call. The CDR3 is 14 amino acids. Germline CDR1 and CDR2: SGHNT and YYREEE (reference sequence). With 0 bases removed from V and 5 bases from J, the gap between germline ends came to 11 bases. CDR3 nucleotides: TGTGCCAGCAGCTTGGCCGCGGAGGGTACTGAAGCTTTCTTT. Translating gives CASSLAAEGTEAFF.

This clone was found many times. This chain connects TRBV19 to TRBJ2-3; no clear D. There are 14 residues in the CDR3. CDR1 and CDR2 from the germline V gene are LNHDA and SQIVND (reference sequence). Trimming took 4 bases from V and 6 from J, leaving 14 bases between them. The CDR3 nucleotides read TGTGCCAGTAGTAAGGCGTCGGTACCCGATACGCAGTATTTT. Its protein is CASSKASVPDTQYF.

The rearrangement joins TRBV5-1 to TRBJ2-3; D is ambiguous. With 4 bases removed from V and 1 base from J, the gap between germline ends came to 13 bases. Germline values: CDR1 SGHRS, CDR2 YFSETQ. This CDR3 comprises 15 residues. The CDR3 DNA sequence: TGCGCCAGCAGCCCCGTAAAACCCCGCACAGATACGCAGTATTTT. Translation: CASSPVKPRTDTQYF.

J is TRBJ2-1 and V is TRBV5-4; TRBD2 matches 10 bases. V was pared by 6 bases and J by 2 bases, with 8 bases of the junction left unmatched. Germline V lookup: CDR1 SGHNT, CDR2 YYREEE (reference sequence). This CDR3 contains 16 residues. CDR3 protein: CASTILAGETYNEQFF. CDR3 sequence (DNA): TGTGCCAGCACCATCCTAGCGGGAGAGACCTACAATGAGCAGTTCTTC. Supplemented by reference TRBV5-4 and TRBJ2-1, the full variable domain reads ETGVTQSPTHLIKTRGQQVTLRCSSQSGHNTVSWYQQALGQGPQFIFQYYREEENGRGNFPPRFSGLQFPNYSSELNVNALELDDSALYLCASTILAGETYNEQFFGPGTRLTVL.

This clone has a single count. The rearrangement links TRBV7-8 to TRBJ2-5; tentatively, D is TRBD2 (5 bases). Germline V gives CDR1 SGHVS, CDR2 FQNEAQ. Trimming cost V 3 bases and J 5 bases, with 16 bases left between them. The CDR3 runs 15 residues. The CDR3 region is CASSLAGPRGETQYF. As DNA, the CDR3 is TGTGCCAGCAGCTTGGCCGGACCCCGAGGGGAGACCCAGTACTTC.

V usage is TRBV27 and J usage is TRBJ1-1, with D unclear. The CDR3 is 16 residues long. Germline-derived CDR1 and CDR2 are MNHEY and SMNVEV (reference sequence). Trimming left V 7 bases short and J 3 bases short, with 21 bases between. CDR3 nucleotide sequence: TGTGCCAGCACTCCTCTGGGCCGACTGTTAGACACTGAAGCTTTCTTT. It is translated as CASTPLGRLLDTEAFF.